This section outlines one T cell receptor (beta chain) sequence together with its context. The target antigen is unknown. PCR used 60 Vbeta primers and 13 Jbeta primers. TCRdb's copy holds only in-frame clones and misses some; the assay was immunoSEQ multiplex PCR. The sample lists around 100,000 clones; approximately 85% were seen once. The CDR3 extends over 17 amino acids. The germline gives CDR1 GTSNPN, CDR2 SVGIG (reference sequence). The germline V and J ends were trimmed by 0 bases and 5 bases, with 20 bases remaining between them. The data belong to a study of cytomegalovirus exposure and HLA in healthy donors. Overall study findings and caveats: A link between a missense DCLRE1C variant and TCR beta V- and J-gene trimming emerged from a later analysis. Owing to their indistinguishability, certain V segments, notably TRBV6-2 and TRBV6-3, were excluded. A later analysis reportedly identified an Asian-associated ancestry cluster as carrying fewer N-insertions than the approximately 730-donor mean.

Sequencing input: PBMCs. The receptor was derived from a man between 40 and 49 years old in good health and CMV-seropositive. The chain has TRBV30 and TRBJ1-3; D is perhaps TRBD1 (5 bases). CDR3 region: CAWSVPGPQERRNTIYF. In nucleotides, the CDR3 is TGTGCCTGGAGTGTACCAGGGCCCCAAGAACGAAGAAACACCATATATTTT.